A selection of T cell receptor beta chains follows, all from one sample in a study of T cell responses to AZD1222 COVID-19 vaccine. Data came from immunoSEQ multiplex PCR; TCRdb stores just in-frame clones and leaves some out. Counted here are roughly 100,000 clones, over 90% occurring once; the ten biggest clones make up about 5%. The source was peripheral blood, collected on day 0 of AZD1222 vaccination. The receptors come from an adult in good health. CDR3s include the opening cysteine and the closing phenylalanine or tryptophan. D genes are given only for firm matches. The size entry is marked missing in some rows and otherwise reads once, few, many or a size class.

.	few	TRBV7-9	TRBJ2-7	CASSLLAVSGEQYF	TGTGCCAGCAGCTTATTAGCGGTATCGGGCGAGCAGTACTTC
TRBD1	.	TRBV4-1	TRBJ1-2	CASSHIQGGYGYTF	TGCGCCAGCAGCCATATACAGGGGGGCTATGGCTACACCTTC
.	.	TRBV6-2/TRBV6-3	TRBJ2-7	CASSLSLSDEQYF	TGTGCCAGCAGTTTAAGTCTATCCGACGAGCAGTACTTC
.	few	TRBV5-1	TRBJ1-2	CASSLGGDGYTF	TGCGCCAGCAGCTTGGGAGGGGACGGCTACACCTTC
TRBD1	.	TRBV12-5	TRBJ1-3	CASGLWAGGYGNTIYF	TGTGCTAGTGGTTTGTGGGCAGGGGGTTATGGAAACACCATATATTTT
.	.	TRBV5-8	TRBJ2-2	CASSPTLRNTGELFF	TGTGCCAGCAGCCCTACTCTTCGAAACACCGGGGAGCTGTTTTTT
.	.	TRBV5-4	TRBJ2-5	CASSSNGGHNRETQYF	TGTGCCAGCAGCTCAAATGGGGGGCACAATCGGGAGACCCAGTACTTC
TRBD2	few	TRBV11-3	TRBJ2-7	CASSGPGLAGLGEQYF	TGTGCCAGCAGCGGACCGGGACTAGCGGGACTAGGAGAGCAGTACTTC
.	.	TRBV10-3	TRBJ1-1	CAISEQLNTEAFF	TGTGCCATCTCTGAGCAGTTGAACACTGAAGCTTTCTTT
TRBD1	.	TRBV5-6	TRBJ1-6	CASSSDRGDSPLHF	TGTGCCAGCAGCTCGGACAGGGGGGATTCACCCCTCCACTTT
.	.	TRBV7-5	TRBJ2-2	CARSFRRIAGELFF	TGTGCCAGAAGCTTTCGGAGGATAGCCGGGGAGCTGTTTTTT
TRBD1	.	TRBV5-1	TRBJ2-7	CASSRDSYEQYF	TGCGCCAGCAGCAGGGACAGCTACGAGCAGTACTTC
.	.	TRBV12-3/TRBV12-4	TRBJ1-3	CASSLLANTIYF	TGTGCCAGCAGTTTACTGGCAAACACCATATATTTT
.	.	TRBV5-6	TRBJ2-7	CASKPSGFTYEQYF	TGTGCCAGCAAACCTTCGGGCTTTACCTACGAGCAGTACTTC
TRBD2	.	TRBV25-1	TRBJ2-3	CASSVAGITDTQYF	TGTGCCAGCAGCGTAGCGGGGATCACAGATACGCAGTATTTT
TRBD2	.	TRBV7-2	TRBJ2-7	CASSLRPGTSGYEQYF	TGTGCCAGCAGCTTGCGTCCCGGGACTAGCGGCTACGAGCAGTACTTC
.	.	TRBV20-1	TRBJ2-1	CATLRGPEQFF	TGCGCGACTCTCAGGGGTCCAGAGCAGTTCTTC
.	.	TRBV10-1	TRBJ1-4	CASSESPGGEKLFF	TGCGCCAGCAGTGAGTCTCCGGGAGGGGAAAAACTGTTTTTT
.	.	TRBV5-4	TRBJ1-2	CASSLVGSTYGYTF	TGTGCCAGCAGCTTGGTGGGCAGTACCTATGGCTACACCTTC
.	.	TRBV14	TRBJ2-5	CASSSQRETQYF	TGTGCCAGCAGCTCCCAGAGGGAGACCCAGTACTTC
.	.	TRBV6-5	TRBJ2-7	CASKRTSGSYEQYF	TGTGCCAGCAAGCGCACCTCAGGTTCCTACGAGCAGTACTTC
TRBD1	.	TRBV28	TRBJ1-1	CASIGGQVNTEAFF	TGTGCCAGCATCGGGGGACAGGTTAACACTGAAGCTTTCTTT